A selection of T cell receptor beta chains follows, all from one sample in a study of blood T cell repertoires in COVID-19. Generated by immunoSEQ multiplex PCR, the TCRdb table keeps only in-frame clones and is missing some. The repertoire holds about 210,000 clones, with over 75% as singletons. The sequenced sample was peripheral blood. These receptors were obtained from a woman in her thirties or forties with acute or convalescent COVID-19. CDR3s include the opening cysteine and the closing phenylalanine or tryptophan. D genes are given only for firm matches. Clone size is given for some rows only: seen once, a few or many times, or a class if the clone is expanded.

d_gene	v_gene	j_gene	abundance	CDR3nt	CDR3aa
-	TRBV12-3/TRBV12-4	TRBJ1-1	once	TGTGCCAGCAGTTTGGTCAGGGTCGCTGAAGCTTTCTTT	CASSLVRVAEAFF
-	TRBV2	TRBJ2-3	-	TGTGCCAGGGCCGGGATACTAGGCACAGATACGCAGTATTTT	CARAGILGTDTQYF
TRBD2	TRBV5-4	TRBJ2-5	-	TGTGCCAGCAGCACGCTAAGCGGGGGGGACCGAGAGACCCAGTACTTC	CASSTLSGGDRETQYF
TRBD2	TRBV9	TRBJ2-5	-	TGTGCCAGCAGCCCCGAGGCTAGCGGGGATAGGGACCAGTACTTC	CASSPEASGDRDQYF
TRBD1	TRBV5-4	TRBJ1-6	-	TGTGCCAGCAGCTCGCAAGGGGGCGTTAATTCACCCCTCCACTTT	CASSSQGGVNSPLHF
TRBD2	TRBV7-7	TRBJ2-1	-	TGTGCCAGCAGCCGGTTGTTGGGAGGGATGAATGAGCAGTTCTTC	CASSRLLGGMNEQFF
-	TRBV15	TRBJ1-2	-	TGTGCCACCAGCAGGGGACAAGACGACAAACTCTATGGCTACACCTTC	CATSRGQDDKLYGYTF
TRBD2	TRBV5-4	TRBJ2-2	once	TGTGCCAGCAGCTTTTGGGTAGCGGGGGTACAGACCGGGGAGCTGTTTTTT	CASSFWVAGVQTGELFF
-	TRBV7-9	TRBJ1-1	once	TGTGCCAGCAGCTTAAAACAGAACACTGAAGCTTTCTTT	CASSLKQNTEAFF
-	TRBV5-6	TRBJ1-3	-	TGTGCCAGCAGCTTCCCTCTCGTTCCTGGAAACACCATATATTTT	CASSFPLVPGNTIYF
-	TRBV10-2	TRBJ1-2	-	TGCGCCAGCGCCAGCTTGAGCGGACAGCGGGGCTACACCTTC	CASASLSGQRGYTF
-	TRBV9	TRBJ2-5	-	TGTGCCAGCAGCGTAGGGGGCGGGGGCGCGGGAACCCAGTACTTC	CASSVGGGGAGTQYF